The T cell receptor (beta chain) described here comes from a study of blood T cell repertoires in COVID-19. Study-level information: Samples taken during acute and convalescent COVID-19 were collected in the United States, Italy and Spain. The analysed material was cDNA or gDNA that came from T cells, B-cell-depleted T cells, or PBMCs.

Original analysis: Reference gene primers were amplified, and this amplification served to estimate nucleated cell counts. The method was immunoSEQ multiplex PCR; TCRdb's version includes in-frame clones alone and lacks a portion of them. That table furnishes V, J and clone size, whereas the DNA furnished D and trimming. The sample yields about 30,000 clones, roughly nine tenths seen once. Trimming pared 4 bases from V and 4 bases from J, leaving 14 bases between. Germline CDR1 and CDR2: SGHRS and YFSETQ. The CDR3 is 15 amino acids. The TCR was taken from a man in his fifties or sixties with active or convalescent COVID-19. Sequenced: peripheral blood. The chain uses TRBV5-1 and TRBJ2-2, with D tentatively TRBD2 (6 bases). The CDR3 here is CASSQTGGVTGELFF. The CDR3 region has the DNA TGCGCCAGCAGCCAGACCGGCGGGGTCACCGGGGAGCTGTTTTTT.